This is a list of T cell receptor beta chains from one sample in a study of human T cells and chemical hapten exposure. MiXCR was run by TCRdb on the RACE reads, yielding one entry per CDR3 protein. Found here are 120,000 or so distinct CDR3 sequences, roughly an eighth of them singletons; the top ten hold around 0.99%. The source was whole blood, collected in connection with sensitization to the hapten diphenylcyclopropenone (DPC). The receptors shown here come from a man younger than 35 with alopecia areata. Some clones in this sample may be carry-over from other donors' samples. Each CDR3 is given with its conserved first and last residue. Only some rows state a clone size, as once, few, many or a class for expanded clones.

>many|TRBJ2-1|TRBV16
CASSPLLTSGGNEQFF
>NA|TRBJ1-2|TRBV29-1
CSVEEGSRDYGYTF
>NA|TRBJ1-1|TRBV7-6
CASSVQQGKGTEAFF
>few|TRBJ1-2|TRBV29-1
CSAGEHDGYTF
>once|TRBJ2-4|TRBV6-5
CASSTRDKAKNIQYF
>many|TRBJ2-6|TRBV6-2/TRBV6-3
CASSYSSGANVLTF
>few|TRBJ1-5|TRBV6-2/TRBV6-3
CASSGNRKSTPRHSNQPQHF
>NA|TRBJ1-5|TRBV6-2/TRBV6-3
CASNQGANQPQHF
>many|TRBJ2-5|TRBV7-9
CASSSRGRSETQYF
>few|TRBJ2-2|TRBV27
CASSFGRLGRGELFF
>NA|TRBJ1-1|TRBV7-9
CASSLLQSDAEAFF
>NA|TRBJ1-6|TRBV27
CASSRNTGGDAYNSPLHF
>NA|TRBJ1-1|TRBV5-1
CASSLSGPEGNTEAFF
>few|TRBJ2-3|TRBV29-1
CSAMETDTQYF
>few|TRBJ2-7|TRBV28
CASSLYRTEGEQYF
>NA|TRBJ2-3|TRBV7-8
CASSLPGQGRDTQYF
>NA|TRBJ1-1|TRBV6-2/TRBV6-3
CASRDAANTEAFF
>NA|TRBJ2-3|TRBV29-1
CSVEKVDTQYF
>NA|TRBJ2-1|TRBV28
CASKSYNEQFF
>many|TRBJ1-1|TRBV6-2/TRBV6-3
CASSYLDSKGYTEAFF
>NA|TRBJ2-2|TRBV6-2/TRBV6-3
CASSSDRKTGELFF
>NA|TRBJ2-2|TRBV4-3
CASSQRHPGELFF
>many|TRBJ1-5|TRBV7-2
CASSLEGVNQPQHF
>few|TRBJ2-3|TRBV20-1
CSARDRKGASDTQYF
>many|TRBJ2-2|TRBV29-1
CSGQGSAGDHGELFF